This TCR beta chain stems from a study of T cell responses to AZD1222 COVID-19 vaccine. Study-level points and caveats: There were repertoire samples only from the period after the peak T cell response.

In the case of this clone: Its specificity is not known.

This table comes from immunoSEQ multiplex PCR, and its TCRdb copy is limited to in-frame clones, with some not included. Among just under 95,000 clones listed, about 88% were seen once. The CDR3 has 14 residues. The germline V gene has CDR1 SGHVS and CDR2 FQNEAQ. Trimming stripped 5 bases from V and 7 bases from J, with 12 bases between. Sequenced material: peripheral blood, taken on day 0 of AZD1222 vaccination. This clonotype originated in an adult in good health. The V and J genes are TRBV7-8 and TRBJ1-6, with no clear D. This CDR3 reads CASSLRTANSPLHF. In nucleotides, the CDR3 is TGTGCCAGCAGCCTCCGGACTGCCAATTCACCCCTCCACTTT.